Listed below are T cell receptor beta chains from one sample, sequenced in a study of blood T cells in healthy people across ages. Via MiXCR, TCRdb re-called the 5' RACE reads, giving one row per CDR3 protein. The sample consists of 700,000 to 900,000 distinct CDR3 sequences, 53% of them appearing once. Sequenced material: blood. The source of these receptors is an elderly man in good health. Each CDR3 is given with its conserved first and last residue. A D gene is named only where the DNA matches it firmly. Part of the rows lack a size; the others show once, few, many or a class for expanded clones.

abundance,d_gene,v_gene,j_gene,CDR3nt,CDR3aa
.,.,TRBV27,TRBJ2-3,TGTGCCAGCAGGCCAGACCTGGGGAGATACGCGTATTTT,CASRPDLGRYAYF
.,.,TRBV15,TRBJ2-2,TGTGCCACCAGCCGGACGGTCTCCGGGGAGCTGTTTTTT,CATSRTVSGELFF
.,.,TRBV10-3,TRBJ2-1,TGTGCCATCAGAACAGGGACCCACAATGTGCCGATCTTC,CAIRTGTHNVPIF
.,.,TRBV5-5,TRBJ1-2,TGTGCCAGCAGCTTCACCCCAGGGGACTATGGCTACACCTTC,CASSFTPGDYGYTF
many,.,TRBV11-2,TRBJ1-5,TGTGCCAGCAGCTTATCTGATAGCAATCAGCCCCAGCATTTT,CASSLSDSNQPQHF
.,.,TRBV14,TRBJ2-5,TGTGCCAGCAGCCAAGCGGGGACCGGGGAGACCCAGTACTTC,CASSQAGTGETQYF
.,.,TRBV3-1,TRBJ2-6,TGTGCCAGCGGGAAAAATGGGGCCAACGTCCTGACTTTC,CASGKNGANVLTF
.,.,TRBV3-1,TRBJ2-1,TGTGCCAGCAGCCACTTAAACAGCAATGAGCAGTTCTTC,CASSHLNSNEQFF
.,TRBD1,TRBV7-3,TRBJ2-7,TGTGCCAGCAGCTCGGACAGGCTCGGCGAGCAGTACTTC,CASSSDRLGEQYF
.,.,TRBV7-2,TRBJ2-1,TGTGCCAGCAGCTTACGGGCGGGTGAGCAGTTCTTC,CASSLRAGEQFF
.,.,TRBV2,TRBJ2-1,TGTGCCAGCAGTGTTGGCGGCTCCTACAATGAGCAGTTCTTC,CASSVGGSYNEQFF
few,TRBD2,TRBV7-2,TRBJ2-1,TGTGCCAGCAGCTCCTCCGGGACTAGCGGGGCCAATGAGCAGTTCTTC,CASSSSGTSGANEQFF
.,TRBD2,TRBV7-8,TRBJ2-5,TGTGCCAGCAGCTCGAGACTAGCGGGAGTTTTAGGGGGGGAGGAGACCCAGTACTTC,CASSSRLAGVLGGEETQYF
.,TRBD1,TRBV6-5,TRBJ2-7,TGTGCCAGCACCGCGCCGGGACAGAGTGAGCAGTACTTC,CASTAPGQSEQYF
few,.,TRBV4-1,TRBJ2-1,TGCGCCAGCAGCCAAGATCTCGTCAGACACAATGAGCAGTTCTTC,CASSQDLVRHNEQFF
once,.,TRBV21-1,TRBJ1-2,TGTGCCAGCAGCAAATGGGGAGACATGTGTGGCTACACCTTC,CASSKWGDMCGYTF
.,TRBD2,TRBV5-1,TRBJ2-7,TGCGCCAGCAGCCCCGGACTAGCGGGACCCTACAATGAGCAGTACTTC,CASSPGLAGPYNEQYF
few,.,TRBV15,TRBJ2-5,TGTGCCACCAGCATCCTTCGGTACCAAGAGACCCAGTACTTC,CATSILRYQETQYF
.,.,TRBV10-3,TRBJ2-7,TGTGCCATCAGTGAGTCGAATCCGCAGGGATCTGTGGACGAGCAGTACTTC,CAISESNPQGSVDEQYF
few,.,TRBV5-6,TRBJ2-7,TGTGCCAGCAGCTTGGTAGGGAGAAGGGTCTACGAGCAGTACTTC,CASSLVGRRVYEQYF
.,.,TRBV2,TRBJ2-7,TGTGCCAGCAGGGACGCCTCCTACGAGCAGTACTTC,CASRDASYEQYF
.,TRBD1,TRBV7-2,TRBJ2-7,TGTGCCAGCAGCGAAAGACAGGGTAGCTACGAGCAGTACTTC,CASSERQGSYEQYF
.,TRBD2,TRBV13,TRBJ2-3,TGTGCCAGCAGCCCAGGACTAGCGGGAGGGCCTATATACGCGTATTTT,CASSPGLAGGPIYAYF
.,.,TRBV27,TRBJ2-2,TGTGCCAGCAGTTCTCCCCAGGTTCCGAACACCGGGGAGCTGTTTTTT,CASSSPQVPNTGELFF
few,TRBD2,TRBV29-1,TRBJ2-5,TGCAGTGGGGAGGGACCTTCAGAGACCCAGTACTTC,CSGEGPSETQYF
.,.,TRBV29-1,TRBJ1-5,TGCAGCGTTGAATGGGATCAGCCCCAGCATTTT,CSVEWDQPQHF
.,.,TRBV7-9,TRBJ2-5,TGTGCCAGCAGCTCCATAGAGACCATTAGCGGTTATCCCAGAGGGGAGCAGTACTTC,CASSSIETISGYPRGEQYF
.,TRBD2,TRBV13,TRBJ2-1,TGTGCCAGCAGATGGGGGAGGGCCAATGAGCAGTTCTTC,CASRWGRANEQFF
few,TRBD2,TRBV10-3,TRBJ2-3,TGTGCCATCATGGGACTAGGCAGCACAGATACGCAGTATTTT,CAIMGLGSTDTQYF
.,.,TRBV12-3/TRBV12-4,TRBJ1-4,TGTGCCAGCAGTTTAGCGGCAGGGGTAGCGGAAAAACTGTTTTTT,CASSLAAGVAEKLFF
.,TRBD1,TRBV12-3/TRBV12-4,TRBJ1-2,TGTGCCAGCAGTCAAGACAGGGGCATGAATGGCTACACCTTC,CASSQDRGMNGYTF
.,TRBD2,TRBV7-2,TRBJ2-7,TGTGCCAGCAGCCCCCGTGGTGGCGGGGGAACCTACGAGCAGTACTTC,CASSPRGGGGTYEQYF
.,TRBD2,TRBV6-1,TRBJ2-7,TGTGCCAGCAGTGAAGGGACTAGCGGGACGGCCTACGAGCAGTACTTC,CASSEGTSGTAYEQYF
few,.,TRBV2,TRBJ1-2,TGTGCCAGCAGGGACAGCTACTATGGCTACACCTTC,CASRDSYYGYTF
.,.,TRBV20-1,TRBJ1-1,TGCAGTGCTCCGGGACTAGCGGGGCGATGGGGCACTGAAGCTTTCTTT,CSAPGLAGRWGTEAFF
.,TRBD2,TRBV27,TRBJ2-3,TGTGCCAGCAGACCCTACGGGGATAGCGGGAGTCGGGGTACGCAGTATTTT,CASRPYGDSGSRGTQYF
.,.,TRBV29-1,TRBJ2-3,TGCAGCGTTGAGGGCACGGAGGGCGGCGCAGGTACGCAGTATTTT,CSVEGTEGGAGTQYF
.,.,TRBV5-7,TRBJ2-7,TGTGCCAGCAGCCGGGTGTTGACGCGGTACGAGCAGTACTTC,CASSRVLTRYEQYF
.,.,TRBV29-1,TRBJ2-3,TGCAGCGTAAACGACAGGGATACGCAGTATTTT,CSVNDRDTQYF
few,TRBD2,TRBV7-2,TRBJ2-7,TGTGCCAGCAGCTTGGGAGGGGCAAGGGAAGGGCAGTACTTC,CASSLGGAREGQYF